This T cell receptor beta chain was recorded in a study of CD8 T cells in ankylosing spondylitis. Study findings and constraints: The authors reported significant enrichment of disease-linked clones in matched ankylosing spondylitis synovial fluid. Disease-linked clones were found to be CD8+ and relatively rare in peripheral blood.

In its sample, this clonotype was seen many times. Antigen unknown. MiXCR, run by TCRdb on the 5' RACE reads, gives a single entry per CDR3 protein. The sample records under 170,000 distinct CDR3 sequences, around two fifths being singletons. Per germline, CDR1 LGHNA and CDR2 YNFKEQ. V lost 0 bases, J lost 4 bases, and 8 bases stayed unmatched. This CDR3 is built from 16 residues. Source material: synovial fluid, either unsorted or a sorted T cell fraction (not recorded which). The sequence came from a male donor with ankylosing spondylitis. The rearrangement uses TRBV4-2 and TRBJ2-7; the match to TRBD2 covers 8 bases. The CDR3 coding sequence is TGTGCCAGCAGCCAAGAACCTACTAGCGGATATTACGAGCAGTACTTC. It translates to CASSQEPTSGYYEQYF.